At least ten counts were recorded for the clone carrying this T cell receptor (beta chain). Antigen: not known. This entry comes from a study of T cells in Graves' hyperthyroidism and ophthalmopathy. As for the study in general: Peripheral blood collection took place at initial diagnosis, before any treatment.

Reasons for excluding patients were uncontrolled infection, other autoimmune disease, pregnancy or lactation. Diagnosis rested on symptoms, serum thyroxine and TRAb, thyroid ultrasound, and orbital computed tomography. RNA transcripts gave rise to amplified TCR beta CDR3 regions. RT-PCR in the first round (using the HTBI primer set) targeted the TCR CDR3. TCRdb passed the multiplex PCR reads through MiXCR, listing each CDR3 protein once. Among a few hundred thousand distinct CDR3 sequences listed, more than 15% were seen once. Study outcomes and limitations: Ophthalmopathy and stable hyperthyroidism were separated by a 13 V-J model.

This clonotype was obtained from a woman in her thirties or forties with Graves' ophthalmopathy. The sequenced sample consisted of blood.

The CDR3 is CASSLTRDQETQYF. CDR3 bases: TGTGCCAGCAGCTTAACGAGAGATCAAGAGACCCAGTACTTC. This sequence joins TRBV7-9 and TRBJ2-5; D unresolved. V lost 2 bases, J lost 2 bases, and 9 bases lay in between. Germline-derived CDR1 and CDR2 are SEHNR and FQNEAQ (reference sequence). The CDR3 is 14 amino acids.